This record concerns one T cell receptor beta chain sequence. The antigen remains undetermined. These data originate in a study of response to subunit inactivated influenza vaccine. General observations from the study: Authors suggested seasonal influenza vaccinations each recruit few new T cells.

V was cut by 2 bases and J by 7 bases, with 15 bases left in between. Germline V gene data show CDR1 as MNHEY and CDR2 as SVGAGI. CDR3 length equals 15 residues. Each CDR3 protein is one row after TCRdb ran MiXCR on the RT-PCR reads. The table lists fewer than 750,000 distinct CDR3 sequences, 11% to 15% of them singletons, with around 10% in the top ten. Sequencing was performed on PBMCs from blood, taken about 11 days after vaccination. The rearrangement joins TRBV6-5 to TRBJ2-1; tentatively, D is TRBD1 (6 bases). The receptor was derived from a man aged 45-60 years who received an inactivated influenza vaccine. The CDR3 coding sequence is TGTGCCAGCAGTTACCTCCCAAGCGACAGGAATGAGCAGTTCTTC. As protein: CASSYLPSDRNEQFF.